These T cell receptor beta chains were read from a single sample in a study of regulatory T cells in long-lasting Graves disease. TCRdb used MiXCR to reprocess the multiplex PCR reads, holding one entry per CDR3 protein. The sample contains about 450,000 distinct CDR3 sequences, 23% of which appear only once. The sample consisted of peripheral blood mononuclear cells (PBMCs), taken when the disease was refractory, from a patient treated with antithyroid drugs. The receptors were gathered from a female donor with Graves disease. Each CDR3 is given with its conserved first and last residue. D genes are given only for firm matches. Size is stated for part of the rows, as once, few or many counts, or as a class when the clone is expanded.

V: TRBV2
J: TRBJ2-1
size: NA
D: TRBD2
DNA: TGTGCCAGCAGCACTAGCGGGAGGCTCAATGAGCAGTTCTTC
CDR3: CASSTSGRLNEQFF

V: TRBV6-1
J: TRBJ2-5
size: NA
D: TRBD2
DNA: TGTGCCAGCAGTGAAGGGGTTAGCGGGAGGAGTAAGACCCAGTACTTC
CDR3: CASSEGVSGRSKTQYF

V: TRBV20-1
J: TRBJ1-1
size: NA
D: NA
DNA: TGCAGTGCTAGTCAGGGTCTTTGGTATACTGAAGCTTTCTTT
CDR3: CSASQGLWYTEAFF

V: TRBV29-1
J: TRBJ1-1
size: NA
D: TRBD1
DNA: TGCAGCGTTGAACCAGGGACAGGGGGCGCGGAAGCTTTCTTT
CDR3: CSVEPGTGGAEAFF

V: TRBV20-1
J: TRBJ1-1
size: many
D: NA
DNA: TGCAGTCCAAATGGGGGAATGAACACTGAAGCTTTCTTT
CDR3: CSPNGGMNTEAFF

V: TRBV6-1
J: TRBJ2-7
size: once
D: NA
DNA: TGTGCCAGCAGTGACACTTACTACGAGCAGTGCTTC
CDR3: CASSDTYYEQCF

V: TRBV10-3
J: TRBJ2-7
size: NA
D: NA
DNA: TGTGCCATCAGTGACCCCGGGGCCTCGGGCTACGAGCAGTACTTC
CDR3: CAISDPGASGYEQYF

V: TRBV29-1
J: TRBJ1-1
size: NA
D: TRBD1
DNA: TGCAGCGTAGACAGGGGTAGTGGTGAAGCTTTCTTT
CDR3: CSVDRGSGEAFF

V: TRBV11-2
J: TRBJ2-1
size: many
D: TRBD2
DNA: TGTGCCAGCAGCCGGACTAGTGCTAGAGTATACAATGAGCAGTTCTTC
CDR3: CASSRTSARVYNEQFF

V: TRBV12-3/TRBV12-4
J: TRBJ2-1
size: NA
D: NA
DNA: TGTGCCAGCAGTTTGTCAGCTTACAATGAGCAGTTCTTC
CDR3: CASSLSAYNEQFF

V: TRBV15
J: TRBJ2-1
size: few
D: TRBD1
DNA: TGTGCCACCAGCAAACAGGGGCCCTCCTCTAGCTCCTACAATGAGCAGTTCTTC
CDR3: CATSKQGPSSSSYNEQFF

V: TRBV10-3
J: TRBJ1-3
size: NA
D: NA
DNA: TGTGCCATCAGTGAGCCAGACAGAATACCTGGAAACACCATATATTTT
CDR3: CAISEPDRIPGNTIYF

V: TRBV5-5
J: TRBJ1-1
size: few
D: NA
DNA: TGTGCCAGCAGCTTGGATCTGGGCTACATGAGCACTGAAGCTTTCTTT
CDR3: CASSLDLGYMSTEAFF

V: TRBV14
J: TRBJ1-4
size: many
D: TRBD1
DNA: TGTGCCAGCAGCCTCTCCGGGACAGGGAATGAAAAACTGTTTTTT
CDR3: CASSLSGTGNEKLFF

V: TRBV5-6
J: TRBJ2-5
size: NA
D: TRBD1
DNA: TGTGCCAGCAGCGGACAGGGGACCCAAGAGACCCAGTACTTC
CDR3: CASSGQGTQETQYF

V: TRBV12-3/TRBV12-4
J: TRBJ1-1
size: many
D: NA
DNA: TGTGCCAGCAGGACCACAGGGTATGCCACTGAAGCTTTCTTT
CDR3: CASRTTGYATEAFF

V: TRBV20-1
J: TRBJ1-5
size: few
D: NA
DNA: TGCAGTGCTAGATCGGGAGGGGCTCAGCCCCAGCATTTT
CDR3: CSARSGGAQPQHF

V: TRBV7-9
J: TRBJ2-7
size: few
D: TRBD2
DNA: TGTGCCAGCAGCGGGCGAGCTAGCGGGTCAAACGAGCAGTACTTC
CDR3: CASSGRASGSNEQYF

V: TRBV12-3/TRBV12-4
J: TRBJ1-5
size: NA
D: NA
DNA: TGTGCCAGCAGTACCGGGACAAATTCGATTCAGCCCCAGCATTTT
CDR3: CASSTGTNSIQPQHF

V: TRBV10-3
J: TRBJ1-1
size: NA
D: NA
DNA: TGTGCCATCAGTGGCGAGGGGACTGAAGCTTTCTTT
CDR3: CAISGEGTEAFF

V: TRBV30
J: TRBJ1-1
size: many
D: TRBD1
DNA: TGTGCCTGGAGTGTAACAGGGGGTGTCACTGAAGCTTTCTTT
CDR3: CAWSVTGGVTEAFF

V: TRBV7-3
J: TRBJ2-5
size: many
D: TRBD2
DNA: TGTGCCAGCAGCCGTTCGGGAGGGCCAGAGACCCAGTACTTC
CDR3: CASSRSGGPETQYF

V: TRBV27
J: TRBJ1-1
size: many
D: NA
DNA: TGTGCCAGCAGTTTATCTTCAGGTATGAACACTGAAGCTTTCTTT
CDR3: CASSLSSGMNTEAFF

V: TRBV5-1
J: TRBJ1-5
size: NA
D: NA
DNA: TGCGCCAGCAGCTCAAAGACGTTTAGCAATCAGCCCCAGCATTTT
CDR3: CASSSKTFSNQPQHF

V: TRBV20-1
J: TRBJ1-1
size: NA
D: NA
DNA: TGCAGTGCTAGAAGGGGTCGTTCTGAAGCTTTCTTT
CDR3: CSARRGRSEAFF

V: TRBV20-1
J: TRBJ1-2
size: NA
D: NA
DNA: TGCAGTACTAGCAGAAACAGCCGCCCGTACACCTTC
CDR3: CSTSRNSRPYTF

V: TRBV28
J: TRBJ1-1
size: many
D: NA
DNA: TGTGCCACCACGAAGGCAGGCGCTGAAGCTTTCTTT
CDR3: CATTKAGAEAFF

V: TRBV3-1
J: TRBJ2-4
size: many
D: NA
DNA: TGTGCCAGCAGCCAAGGGGGGAGCATTCAGTACTTC
CDR3: CASSQGGSIQYF

V: TRBV2
J: TRBJ1-1
size: few
D: NA
DNA: TGTGCCAGCGCAAAAACAGGGAGGAACACTGAAGCTTTCTTT
CDR3: CASAKTGRNTEAFF

V: TRBV6-2/TRBV6-3
J: TRBJ1-1
size: few
D: TRBD1
DNA: TGTGCCAGCAGTTTCGAACAGGGGGCGAATTTTGAAGCTTTCTTT
CDR3: CASSFEQGANFEAFF

V: TRBV7-6
J: TRBJ2-1
size: NA
D: TRBD2
DNA: TGTGCCAGCAGCTTAGAGAGCCTAGCGGGAGAGAATGAGCAGTTCTTC
CDR3: CASSLESLAGENEQFF

V: TRBV28
J: TRBJ1-2
size: many
D: TRBD1
DNA: TGTGCCAGCAGTTATGGCGTGACAGGGACCTATGGCTACACCTTC
CDR3: CASSYGVTGTYGYTF